The 20 T cell receptor beta chains below come from one sample, sequenced in a study of blood T cell repertoires in COVID-19. Clones were sequenced by immunoSEQ multiplex PCR, and TCRdb holds only the in-frame ones, with some missing. Among about 49,000 clones, more than 75% were seen once, and the ten largest hold 2.1%. Sequenced sample: peripheral blood. These TCRs come from a woman at least 80 years old with COVID-19, enrolled during active disease.

CDR3 in DNA: TGTGCCAGTAGTTCATGGGACAGGGGGGCCTATAATTCACCCCTCCACTTT. Translated, it gives CASSSWDRGAYNSPLHF. The chain is built from TRBV19 and TRBJ1-6; 11 nucleotides match TRBD1. The germline V gene encodes CDR1 LNHDA and CDR2 SQIVND (reference sequence). This CDR3 is built from 17 residues. V lost 5 bases and J lost 2; bases outside the gene matches: 5.

The V and J genes are TRBV5-1 and TRBJ1-1; D gene uncertain. This CDR3 region has 15 residues. Per germline, CDR1 SGHRS and CDR2 YFSETQ. Trimming removed 0 bases from V and 0 bases from J, with 9 bases in between. The CDR3 loop reads CASSLGAIMNTEAFF. The CDR3 bases are TGCGCCAGCAGCTTGGGGGCGATCATGAACACTGAAGCTTTCTTT.

The chain combines TRBV7-2 with TRBJ2-2; 10 bases match TRBD1. After removal of 5 bases from V and 5 bases from J, the junction contained 5 bases not matched to a gene. Germline CDR1 SGHTA, CDR2 FQGNSA. The CDR3 extends over 15 amino acids. DNA for the CDR3: TGTGCCAGCAGCACGGGACAGGGGTATACCGGGGAGCTGTTTTTT. Protein: CASSTGQGYTGELFF.

The CDR3 sequence is CASSQGQPSYNEQFF. CDR3 bases: TGCGCCAGCAGCCAAGGACAGCCCTCCTACAATGAGCAGTTCTTC. The chain is built from TRBV4-1 and TRBJ2-1, with a possible D match to TRBD1 (5 bases). The CDR3 totals 15 residues. V lost 1 base and J 0 bases, leaving 7 bases between the germline ends. Per the germline V gene, CDR1 is MGHRA and CDR2 is YSYEKL.

The chain recombines TRBV5-1 with TRBJ2-3, with 9 bases aligning to TRBD2. This CDR3 comprises 16 residues. The germline V gene encodes CDR1 SGHRS and CDR2 YFSETQ. V trimming: 4 bases; J trimming: 0 bases; junction bases outside the gene matches: 6. CDR3 loop: CASSRSSGASTDTQYF. In DNA, the CDR3 is TGCGCCAGCAGCAGATCTAGCGGGGCTAGCACAGATACGCAGTATTTT.

The gene calls are TRBV30 and TRBJ2-5; 13 bases agree with TRBD2. The CDR3 has 15 residues. The trim removed 0 bases at V and 4 bases at J, leaving 2 bases unmatched. Germline assignment: CDR1 GTSNPN and CDR2 SVGIG (reference sequence). The CDR3 is CAWSVRLAGGETQYF. CDR3 DNA sequence: TGTGCCTGGAGTGTAAGACTAGCGGGGGGAGAGACCCAGTACTTC.

This clone occurred once. The chain links TRBV15 to TRBJ1-1; no reliable D call. V was shortened by 4 bases and J by 8 bases, with 8 bases between the two germline ends. This CDR3 is 11 amino acids long. CDR1 LNHNV and CDR2 YYDKDF come from the germline V gene (reference sequence). The CDR3 reads CATSNGGEAFF. The CDR3 coding sequence is TGTGCCACCAGCAACGGAGGGGAAGCTTTCTTT.

The genes are TRBV5-1 and TRBJ2-5; 8 nucleotides align to TRBD1. The trim removed 2 bases at V and 1 base at J, leaving 4 bases unmatched. Germline CDR1 is SGHRS and CDR2 is YFSETQ. CDR3 length: 15 residues. This CDR3 is CASSFSDRVQETQYF. DNA of the CDR3: TGCGCCAGCAGCTTCTCGGACAGGGTCCAAGAGACCCAGTACTTC.

The chain combines TRBV6-5 with TRBJ1-2; no clear D. The CDR3 extends over 12 amino acids. Germline lookup yields CDR1 MNHEY and CDR2 SVGAGI. V was trimmed by 5 bases and J by 8 bases, leaving 12 bases between them. The CDR3 is CASSLLGGGYTF. DNA of the CDR3: TGTGCCAGCAGTCTTCTGGGAGGGGGCTACACCTTC.

This clone was seen once. The chain is built from TRBV10-1 and TRBJ1-1; 9 positions agree with TRBD1. Germline V gives CDR1 WNHNN, CDR2 SYGVQD (reference sequence). The CDR3 covers 14 residues. V shed 6 bases and J 5 bases; nucleotides not matched to a gene: 7. CDR3: CASRPGQGGTEAFF. CDR3 in DNA: TGCGCCAGCAGGCCGGGACAGGGTGGTACTGAAGCTTTCTTT.

This sequence joins TRBV19 and TRBJ1-5; 9 bases line up with TRBD1. V gave up 5 bases and J gave up 4 bases; unmatched junction bases: 9. Germline V lookup: CDR1 LNHDA, CDR2 SQIVND (reference sequence). The CDR3 covers 16 residues. CDR3 bases: TGTGCCAGTAGTTCCACCCCGGGACAGGGTAATCAGCCCCAGCATTTT. Protein sequence: CASSSTPGQGNQPQHF.

The rearrangement links TRBV7-2 to TRBJ1-6, with TRBD1 identical over 8 bases. The CDR3 has 15 amino acids. The V gene's germline CDR1 is SGHTA and CDR2 FQGNSA. The junction had 5 bases not matched to a gene; V was cut back by 1 base and J by 9 bases. This CDR3 reads CASSLGDRFGSPLHF. The CDR3 DNA reads as TGTGCCAGCAGCTTAGGGGACAGGTTTGGTTCACCCCTCCACTTT.

The chain couples TRBV4-1 to TRBJ1-1; 7 positions agree with TRBD1. The V segment lost 4 bases and the J segment 4 bases; nucleotides outside the gene matches: 6. Germline CDR1 MGHRA, CDR2 YSYEKL. The CDR3 contains 14 residues. CDR3 DNA sequence: TGCGCCAGCAGCCGTCAGGACAGGATCACTGAAGCTTTCTTT. It encodes CASSRQDRITEAFF.

V is TRBV3-1 (or the pseudogene TRBV3-2) and J is TRBJ1-5, with TRBD1 matching over 7 bases. J gave up 7 bases and V 3 bases, and 15 bases lay outside the gene matches. The CDR3 covers 17 residues. Per the germline V gene, CDR1 is LGHDT and CDR2 is YNNKEL (reference sequence). This chain's CDR3 is CASSQDHTGATGQPQHF. CDR3 DNA: TGTGCCAGCAGCCAGGACCACACAGGGGCAACGGGGCAGCCCCAGCATTTT.

This clone was counted a few times. This chain joins TRBV4-1 and TRBJ1-5; 7 positions match TRBD1. The CDR3 loop spans 20 amino acids. After removal of 0 bases from V and 0 bases from J, the junction contained 14 bases not matched to a gene. The germline V gene encodes CDR1 MGHRA and CDR2 YSYEKL. The CDR3, as DNA: TGCGCCAGCAGCCAAGATAGGGGGACAGAGTTAATATATAGCAATCAGCCCCAGCATTTT. Its protein is CASSQDRGTELIYSNQPQHF.

This rearrangement joins TRBV27 to TRBJ1-1; a possible D gene is TRBD1 (5 bases). Trimming took 1 base from V and 0 from J, leaving 9 bases between them. Per the germline V gene, CDR1 is MNHEY and CDR2 is SMNVEV (reference sequence). CDR3 size: 15 residues. This chain's CDR3 is CASSLYLGLNTEAFF. As DNA, the CDR3 is TGTGCCAGCAGTTTATATCTGGGGCTGAACACTGAAGCTTTCTTT.

The rearrangement uses TRBV19 and TRBJ2-5; 12 bases fit TRBD1. After removal of 6 bases from V and 5 bases from J, the junction contained 7 bases not matched to a gene. This CDR3 spans 15 amino acids. CDR1 LNHDA and CDR2 SQIVND come from the germline V gene (reference sequence). CDR3 nucleotides: TGTGCCAGTAGGGCCGGGACAGGGGGCCGGGAGACCCAGTACTTC. Protein: CASRAGTGGRETQYF.

The genes are TRBV5-4 and TRBJ1-4; 11 bases are a match to TRBD1. Germline-derived CDR1 and CDR2 are SGHNT and YYREEE (reference sequence). J lost 7 bases, V lost 0 bases, and 2 bases had no gene match. This CDR3 contains 15 residues. CDR3 in amino acids: CASSLGGTGGEKLFF. CDR3 DNA: TGTGCCAGCAGCTTGGGGGGGACAGGGGGTGAAAAACTGTTTTTT.

The V gene is TRBV7-9, the J gene TRBJ2-1, with no clear D. Trimming removed 10 bases from V and 9 bases from J, with 16 bases in between. Germline V gene lookup returns CDR1 SEHNR and CDR2 FQNEAQ (reference sequence). This CDR3 has 12 amino acids. The CDR3 DNA sequence: TGTGCCATTTTCATCAGGTCCGTTGAGCAGTTCTTC. It codes for CAIFIRSVEQFF. The variable domain in full, completed from reference TRBV7-9 and TRBJ2-1, reads DTGVSQNPRHKITKRGQNVTFRCDPISEHNRLYWYRQTLGQGPEFLTYFQNEAQLEKSRLLSDRFSAERPKGSFSTLEIQRTEQGDSAMYLCAIFIRSVEQFFGPGTRLTVL.

V gene TRBV15 combines with J gene TRBJ2-3; TRBD2 matches at 10 bases. The CDR3 length is 16 residues. In germline, CDR1 is LNHNV, CDR2 YYDKDF (reference sequence). Trimming removed 6 bases from V and 2 bases from J; junction bases left unmatched: 8. CDR3: CATRAGTSGNTDTQYF. The DNA for the CDR3 is TGTGCCACCAGGGCCGGAACTAGCGGGAACACAGATACGCAGTATTTT.